This T cell receptor beta chain stems from a study of T cell repertoires in cytomegalovirus infection. Study-level points and caveats: Cumulative public TCR beta family frequency identified CMV carriers with the relevant HLA.

Only a few counts were recorded for this clonotype. The antigen is unknown. From the reads, TCRdb called clonotypes with MiXCR, one entry per CDR3 protein. In the table there are roughly 180,000 distinct CDR3 sequences, roughly 20% of which are singletons. The J segment lost 1 base and the V segment lost 5 bases, leaving 7 bases of the junction unmatched. The CDR3 spans 15 residues. CDR1 and CDR2 from the germline V gene are SEHNR and FQNEAQ (reference sequence). The receptor comes from a human donor in good health (CMV status not recorded). Some clones in this sample may be carry-over from other donors' samples. This sequence joins TRBV7-9 and TRBJ1-1; 7 bases line up with TRBD1. Sequences were derived from CD8+ T cells from cultured PBMCs, sampled from culture after CMV antigen stimulation. CDR3 region: CASSPMTGKNTEAFF. The CDR3 coding sequence is TGTGCCAGCAGCCCAATGACAGGGAAGAACACTGAAGCTTTCTTT.